Listed below are T cell receptor beta chains from one sample, sequenced in a study of blood T cells in healthy people across ages. TCRdb re-derived calls from the 5' RACE reads in MiXCR, one entry per CDR3 protein. The repertoire holds some 1,000,000 distinct CDR3 sequences, with 25% as singletons. These records were also assigned to another study, of T cells of mothers and their children.

Specimen: blood. These receptors came from a girl aged 2-15 years in good health. CDR3s include the opening cysteine and the closing phenylalanine or tryptophan. Each record gives: J gene, clone size, V gene, D gene, CDR3 DNA, CDR3 protein. A D gene is named only where the DNA matches it firmly. Where a row states a size, it is once, few, many or the class of an expanded clone; other rows omit it.

TRBJ2-1 | many | TRBV7-2 | NA | TGTGCCAGCAGCTTAGACGGCAGAAATGAGCAGTTCTTC | CASSLDGRNEQFF
TRBJ1-5 | NA | TRBV4-3 | NA | TGCGCCAGCAGCCAAGATTTTCAGGCCCCAAGGGAGCCCCAGCATTTT | CASSQDFQAPREPQHF
TRBJ2-7 | NA | TRBV3-1 | TRBD2 | TGTGCCAGCAGCCAAGATGGCGGGGGCTCCTACGAGCAGTACTTC | CASSQDGGGSYEQYF
TRBJ2-7 | few | TRBV29-1 | NA | TGCAGCGTGGCGGACTCATTGCGTGAGCAGTACTTC | CSVADSLREQYF
TRBJ1-2 | NA | TRBV6-2/TRBV6-3 | NA | TGTGCCAGCTCCGACAGAAGCTATGGCTACACCTTC | CASSDRSYGYTF
TRBJ2-5 | few | TRBV7-2 | TRBD2 | TGTGCCAGCAGCTTAGCCTGGGGGGGGAGACGAGAGACCCAGTACTTC | CASSLAWGGRRETQYF
TRBJ1-1 | NA | TRBV6-2/TRBV6-3 | NA | TGTGCCAGCAGTTACGTTGGGGACACTGAAGCTTTCTTT | CASSYVGDTEAFF
TRBJ2-1 | few | TRBV6-2/TRBV6-3 | TRBD1 | TGTGCCAGCAGTTACCTCGGACAGGGGGCGAATAATGAGCAGTTCTTC | CASSYLGQGANNEQFF
TRBJ1-6 | NA | TRBV15 | NA | TGTGCCACCAGCAGAGAATCCGGGAGGAAAGTAAATTCACCCCTCCACTTT | CATSRESGRKVNSPLHF
TRBJ2-3 | NA | TRBV12-3/TRBV12-4 | NA | TGTGCCAGCGCCTGGGGTCAGTACAGGGTTTTCACAGATACGCAGTATTTT | CASAWGQYRVFTDTQYF
TRBJ2-2 | NA | TRBV12-5 | NA | TGTGCTAGTGGCCCAGCGTATAGGGAGAACACCGGGGAGCTGTTTTTT | CASGPAYRENTGELFF
TRBJ2-5 | NA | TRBV5-1 | NA | TGCGCCAGCAGCTTGTTGGGCAGGGATGGAGAGACCCAGTACTTC | CASSLLGRDGETQYF
TRBJ1-2 | NA | TRBV3-1 | NA | TGTGCCAGCAGCCAAGAGGTGGGATTATCGTATGGCTACACCTTC | CASSQEVGLSYGYTF
TRBJ1-6 | few | TRBV20-1 | NA | TGCAGTGCTAGAGAGACGACAGACGGTGGGATCCTCCACTTT | CSARETTDGGILHF
TRBJ2-3 | NA | TRBV7-3 | NA | TGTGCCAGCAGCCCCTTGAGGGGGAGGGTAACAGATACGCAGTATTTT | CASSPLRGRVTDTQYF
TRBJ2-7 | NA | TRBV27 | NA | TGTGCCAGCAGTTTGGTGAGGGCCCGACCCTGGGAGCAGTACTTC | CASSLVRARPWEQYF
TRBJ1-1 | few | TRBV11-2 | NA | TGTGCCAGCAGAGCGGGGCAGGGGAACACTGAAGCTTTCTTT | CASRAGQGNTEAFF
TRBJ2-1 | few | TRBV5-6 | NA | TGTGCCAGCAGCCGTTCACGGAATGAGCAGTTCTTC | CASSRSRNEQFF
TRBJ2-1 | NA | TRBV20-1 | NA | TGCAGTGCTACCCTAAGATCGGGGGACCGGGCCTATGGGGTTGAGCAGTTCTTC | CSATLRSGDRAYGVEQFF
TRBJ2-3 | NA | TRBV20-1 | NA | TGCAGTGCTGGAGGTGGGGCGTCGGATACGCAGTATTTT | CSAGGGASDTQYF
TRBJ1-4 | NA | TRBV28 | NA | TGTGCCAGCAGTTTAGGGGACTTTAATGAAAAACTGTTTTTT | CASSLGDFNEKLFF
TRBJ2-7 | few | TRBV27 | TRBD1 | TGTGCCAGCGGCCGACAGGGGGCGCGCTACGAGCAGTACTTC | CASGRQGARYEQYF
TRBJ2-5 | NA | TRBV4-1 | TRBD2 | TGCGCCAGCAGCCAAGAAGGGCTAGCGGGAATATCAGAAGAGACCCAGTACTTC | CASSQEGLAGISEETQYF
TRBJ1-1 | NA | TRBV12-3/TRBV12-4 | NA | TGTGCCAGCAGTTTTTCTGAACGTGGTGAAGCTTTCTTT | CASSFSERGEAFF
TRBJ1-4 | few | TRBV10-3 | NA | TGTGCCATCAGTGAGTCGGCTGACCTCTTCCTCTCCTTCTTATTT | CAISESADLFLSFLF
TRBJ1-4 | NA | TRBV15 | TRBD1 | TGTGCCACCAGCAGCTACAGGGGAGGGGGAAAACTGTTTTTT | CATSSYRGGGKLFF
TRBJ2-1 | NA | TRBV3-1 | NA | TGTGCCAGCAGCCAAGGGCTACCGGTGGCCAATGAGCAGTTCTTC | CASSQGLPVANEQFF
TRBJ2-2 | NA | TRBV7-9 | NA | TGTGCCAGCAGCTACGGAGTCGGGGAGCTGTTTTTT | CASSYGVGELFF
TRBJ2-7 | few | TRBV15 | TRBD1 | TGTGCCACCAGCGGACGAGGACAGGGTGCAAGACCGCACTACGAGCAGTACTTC | CATSGRGQGARPHYEQYF
TRBJ2-7 | few | TRBV4-3 | NA | TGCGCCAGCAGCCAAGACAGGGCGAATTTCTACCACGAGCAGTACTTC | CASSQDRANFYHEQYF
TRBJ2-1 | few | TRBV6-4 | NA | TGTGCCAGCAGACTCGAGCGGAGAGACTACAATGAGCAGTTCTTC | CASRLERRDYNEQFF
TRBJ2-1 | NA | TRBV29-1 | NA | TGCAGCGTTGTAGGGGCGGGAAGGAATGAGCAGTTCTTC | CSVVGAGRNEQFF
TRBJ2-4 | NA | TRBV12-3/TRBV12-4 | TRBD1 | TGTGCCAGCAGTGCAGGGGGCGCTGCCAAAAACATTCAGTACTTC | CASSAGGAAKNIQYF
TRBJ1-5 | few | TRBV10-3 | TRBD1 | TGTGCCATCAGTGAGTCGACAGGGGGCGCGGGTCAGCCCCAGCATTTT | CAISESTGGAGQPQHF
TRBJ2-2 | NA | TRBV10-1 | TRBD1 | TGCGCCAGCGGACAGGGCAACGGGGAGCTGTTTTTT | CASGQGNGELFF
TRBJ2-5 | NA | TRBV27 | TRBD1 | TGTGCCAGCAGCCCACAGGGGGTTGGGACCCAGTACTTC | CASSPQGVGTQYF
TRBJ2-5 | NA | TRBV5-1 | TRBD2 | TGCGCCAGCAGCCTCGCTAGCGGGGGTTACGAAGAGACCCAGTACTTC | CASSLASGGYEETQYF
TRBJ2-1 | few | TRBV29-1 | NA | TGCAGCGGCAACAGCTTAGGTAATGAGCAGTTCTTC | CSGNSLGNEQFF
TRBJ1-1 | few | TRBV6-5 | NA | TGTGCCAGCAGTTACTCCCTCGAACTACCGAACACTGAAGCTCTCTTT | CASSYSLELPNTEALF
TRBJ1-1 | few | TRBV7-9 | NA | TGTGCCAGCAGCTCCCTAGAGATGAACACTGAAGCTTTCTTT | CASSSLEMNTEAFF
TRBJ2-5 | NA | TRBV5-1 | NA | TGCGCCAGCAGCGGAGTGGGCCTCCAAGAGACCCAGTACTTC | CASSGVGLQETQYF
TRBJ2-1 | few | TRBV4-1 | NA | TGCGCCAGCAGCCCTTTGGGGCAGGGAACCTACAATGAGCAGTTCTTC | CASSPLGQGTYNEQFF
TRBJ1-6 | NA | TRBV12-3/TRBV12-4 | NA | TGTGCCAGCAGTTTACAGGCCGGAAATTCACCCCTCCACTTT | CASSLQAGNSPLHF
TRBJ2-1 | NA | TRBV3-1 | TRBD2 | TGTGCCAGCAGCCGACGGGGGGGGCCTTTAGATGAGCAGTTCTTC | CASSRRGGPLDEQFF